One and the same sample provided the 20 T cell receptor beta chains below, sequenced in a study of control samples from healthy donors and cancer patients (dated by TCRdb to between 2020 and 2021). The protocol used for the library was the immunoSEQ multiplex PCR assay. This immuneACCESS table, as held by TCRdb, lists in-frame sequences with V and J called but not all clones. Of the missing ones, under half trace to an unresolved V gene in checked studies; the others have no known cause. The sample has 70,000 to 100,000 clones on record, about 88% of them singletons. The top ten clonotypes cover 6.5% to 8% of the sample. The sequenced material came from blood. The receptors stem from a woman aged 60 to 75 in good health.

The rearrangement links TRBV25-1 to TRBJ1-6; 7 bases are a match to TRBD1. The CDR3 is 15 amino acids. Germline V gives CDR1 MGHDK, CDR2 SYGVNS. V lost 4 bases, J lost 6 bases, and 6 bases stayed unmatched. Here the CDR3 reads CASSASGTVNSPLHF. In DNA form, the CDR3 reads TGTGCCAGCAGTGCCTCCGGGACAGTTAATTCACCCCTCCACTTT.

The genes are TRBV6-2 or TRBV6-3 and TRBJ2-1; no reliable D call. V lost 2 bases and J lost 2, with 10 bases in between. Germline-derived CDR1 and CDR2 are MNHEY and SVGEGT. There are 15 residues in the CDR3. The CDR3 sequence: CASSYGQDPYNEQFF. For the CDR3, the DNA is TGTGCCAGCAGTTACGGCCAGGACCCCTACAATGAGCAGTTCTTC.

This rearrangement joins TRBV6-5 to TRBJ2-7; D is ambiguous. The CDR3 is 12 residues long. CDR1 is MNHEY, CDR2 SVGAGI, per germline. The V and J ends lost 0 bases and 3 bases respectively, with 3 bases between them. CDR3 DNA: TGTGCCAGCAGTTACTCCCGCTACGAGCAGTACTTC. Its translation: CASSYSRYEQYF.

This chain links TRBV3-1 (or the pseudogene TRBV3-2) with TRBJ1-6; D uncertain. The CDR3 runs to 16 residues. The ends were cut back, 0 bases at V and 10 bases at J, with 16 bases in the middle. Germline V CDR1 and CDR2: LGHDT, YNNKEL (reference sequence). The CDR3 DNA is TGTGCCAGCAGCCAAGACTTAGCCTCGCGTGGGTCACCCCTCCACTTT. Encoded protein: CASSQDLASRGSPLHF.

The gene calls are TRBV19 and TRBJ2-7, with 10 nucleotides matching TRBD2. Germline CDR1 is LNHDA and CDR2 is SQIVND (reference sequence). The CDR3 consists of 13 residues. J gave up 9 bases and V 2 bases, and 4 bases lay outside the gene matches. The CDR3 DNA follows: TGTGCCAGTAGTATACAGCTAGCGGGAGCGCAGTACTTC. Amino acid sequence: CASSIQLAGAQYF.

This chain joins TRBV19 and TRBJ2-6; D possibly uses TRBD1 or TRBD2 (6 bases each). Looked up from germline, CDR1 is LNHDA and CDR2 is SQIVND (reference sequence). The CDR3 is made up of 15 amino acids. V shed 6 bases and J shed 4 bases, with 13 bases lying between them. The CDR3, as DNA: TGTGCCAGTAGAATGCGGGACACCGGGGCCAACGTCCTGACTTTC. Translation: CASRMRDTGANVLTF.

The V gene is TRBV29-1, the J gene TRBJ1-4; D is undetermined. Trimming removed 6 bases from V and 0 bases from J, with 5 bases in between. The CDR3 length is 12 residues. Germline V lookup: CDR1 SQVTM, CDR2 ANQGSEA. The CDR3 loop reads CSVQPTNEKLFF. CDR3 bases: TGCAGCGTCCAACCAACTAATGAAAAACTGTTTTTT.

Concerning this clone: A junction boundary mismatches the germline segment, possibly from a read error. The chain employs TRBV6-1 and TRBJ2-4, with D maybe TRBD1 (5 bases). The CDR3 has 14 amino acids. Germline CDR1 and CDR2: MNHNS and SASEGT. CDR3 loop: CASRDSLAKNIQYF. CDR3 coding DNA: TGTGCCAGCCGTGACAGCTTAGCCAAAAACATTCAGTACTTC.

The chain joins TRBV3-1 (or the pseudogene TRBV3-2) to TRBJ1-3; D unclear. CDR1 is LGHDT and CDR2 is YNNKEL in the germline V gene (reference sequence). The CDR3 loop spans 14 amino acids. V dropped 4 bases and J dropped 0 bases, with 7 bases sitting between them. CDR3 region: CASSPINSGNTIYF. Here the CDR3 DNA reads TGTGCCAGCAGCCCTATCAACTCTGGAAACACCATATATTTT.

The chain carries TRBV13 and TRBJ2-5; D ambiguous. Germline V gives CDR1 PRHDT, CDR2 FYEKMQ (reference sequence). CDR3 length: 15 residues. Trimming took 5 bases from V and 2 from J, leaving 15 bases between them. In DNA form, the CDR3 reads TGTGCCAGCAGCCCCAAAAATCGAGGACAAGAGACCCAGTACTTC. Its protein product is CASSPKNRGQETQYF.

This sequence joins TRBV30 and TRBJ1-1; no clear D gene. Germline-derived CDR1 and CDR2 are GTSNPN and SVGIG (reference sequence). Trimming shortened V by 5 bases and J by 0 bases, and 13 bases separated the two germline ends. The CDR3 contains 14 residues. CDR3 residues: CAWGPRVLNTEAFF. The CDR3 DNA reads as TGTGCCTGGGGTCCTCGTGTTTTGAACACTGAAGCTTTCTTT.

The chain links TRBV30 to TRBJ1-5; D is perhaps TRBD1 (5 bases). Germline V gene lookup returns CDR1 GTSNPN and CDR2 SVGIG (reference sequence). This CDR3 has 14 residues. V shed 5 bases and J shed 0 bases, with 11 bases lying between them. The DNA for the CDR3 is TGTGCCTGGGGGGCTGGATTTAGCAATCAGCCCCAGCATTTT. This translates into CAWGAGFSNQPQHF.

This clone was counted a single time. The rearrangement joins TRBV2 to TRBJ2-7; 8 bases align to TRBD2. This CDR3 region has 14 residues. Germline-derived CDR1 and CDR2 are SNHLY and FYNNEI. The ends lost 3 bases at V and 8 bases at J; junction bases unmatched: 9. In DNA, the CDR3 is TGTGCCAGCAGTGATCGGACTAGCTCGGTTCAGCAGTACTTC. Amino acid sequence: CASSDRTSSVQQYF.

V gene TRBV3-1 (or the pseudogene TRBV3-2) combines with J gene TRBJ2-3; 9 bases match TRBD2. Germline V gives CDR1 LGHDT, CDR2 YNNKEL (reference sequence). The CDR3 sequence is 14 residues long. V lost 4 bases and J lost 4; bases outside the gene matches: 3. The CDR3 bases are TGTGCCAGCAGCCTAGCGGGGGAATCAGATACGCAGTATTTT. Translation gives CASSLAGESDTQYF.

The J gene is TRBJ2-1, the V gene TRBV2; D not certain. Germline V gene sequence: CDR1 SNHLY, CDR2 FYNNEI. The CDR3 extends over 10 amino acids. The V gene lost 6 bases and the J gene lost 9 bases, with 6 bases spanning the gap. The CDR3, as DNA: TGTGCCAGCAGCCCGGGTGAGCAGTTCTTC. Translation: CASSPGEQFF. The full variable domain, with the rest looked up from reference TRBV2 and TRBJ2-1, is EPEVTQTPSHQVTQMGQEVILRCVPISNHLYFYWYRQILGQKVEFLVSFYNNEISEKSEIFDDQFSVERPDGSNFTLKIRSTKLEDSAMYFCASSPGEQFFGPGTRLTVL.

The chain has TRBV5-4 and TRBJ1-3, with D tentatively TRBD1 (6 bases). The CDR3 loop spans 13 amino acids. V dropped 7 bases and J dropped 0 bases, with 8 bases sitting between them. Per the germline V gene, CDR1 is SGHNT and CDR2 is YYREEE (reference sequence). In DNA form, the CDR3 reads TGTGCCAGCGGGACAACCTCTGGAAACACCATATATTTT. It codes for CASGTTSGNTIYF.

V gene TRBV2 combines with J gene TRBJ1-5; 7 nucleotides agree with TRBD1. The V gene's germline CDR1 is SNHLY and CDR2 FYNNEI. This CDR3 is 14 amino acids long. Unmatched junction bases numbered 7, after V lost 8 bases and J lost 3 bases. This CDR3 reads CASRGTASNQPQHF. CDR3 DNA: TGTGCCAGCCGAGGGACAGCTTCCAATCAGCCCCAGCATTTT.

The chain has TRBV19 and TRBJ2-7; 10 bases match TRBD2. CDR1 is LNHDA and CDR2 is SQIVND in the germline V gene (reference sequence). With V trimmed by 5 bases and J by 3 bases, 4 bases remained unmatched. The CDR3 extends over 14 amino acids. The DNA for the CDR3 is TGTGCCAGTAGTGTCCAGCGGGAGGGCTACGAGCAGTACTTC. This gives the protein CASSVQREGYEQYF.

The CDR3 coding sequence is TGCAGCGTTCATCCCCGGGCAACTAATGAAAAACTGTTTTTT. Translation gives CSVHPRATNEKLFF. The chain recombines TRBV29-1 with TRBJ1-4; D remains unclear. Per germline, CDR1 SQVTM and CDR2 ANQGSEA. The ends were cut back, 5 bases at V and 0 bases at J, with 10 bases in the middle. CDR3 length equals 14 residues.

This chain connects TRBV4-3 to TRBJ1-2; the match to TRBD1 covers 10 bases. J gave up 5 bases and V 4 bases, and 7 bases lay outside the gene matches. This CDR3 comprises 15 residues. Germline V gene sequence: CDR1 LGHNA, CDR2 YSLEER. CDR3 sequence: CASSPGQGVGYGYTF. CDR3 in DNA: TGCGCCAGCAGCCCCGGACAGGGGGTAGGGTATGGCTACACCTTC.